The 14 T cell receptor beta chains listed next were all sequenced from one sample in a study of beta chain features in type 1 diabetes. Investigators reverse transcribed all isolated RNA, so they sequenced expressed TCRB transcripts. This table comes from immunoSEQ multiplex PCR, and its TCRdb copy is limited to in-frame clones, with some not included. Among 400,000 to 550,000 clones listed, over 10% were seen once. Sequencing was performed on naive CD4+ T cells from blood. Source of these receptors: a woman aged 18-29 years in good health.

The chain joins TRBV14 to TRBJ2-5; D unresolved. The CDR3 spans 12 residues. Between the trimmed V and J ends, which lost 0 bases and 5 bases, there was a span of 4 bases. CDR1 is SGHDN, CDR2 FVKESK, per germline. The CDR3 spells CASSQDYETQYF. Here the CDR3 DNA reads TGTGCCAGCAGCCAAGATTACGAGACCCAGTACTTC.

This clone was detected a few times. In the same sample, other DNA sequences code for this CDR3. J is TRBJ2-3 and V is TRBV20-1, with D unresolved. Trimming stripped 6 bases from V and 6 bases from J, with 10 bases between. The germline V gene encodes CDR1 DFQATT and CDR2 SNEGSKA (reference sequence). The CDR3 covers 11 residues. For the CDR3, the DNA is TGCAGTGCACCCCAAGGGGATACGCAGTATTTT. It encodes CSAPQGDTQYF.

The rearrangement joins TRBV9 to TRBJ1-2; TRBD1 aligns across 10 bases. V trimming: 5 bases; J trimming: 4 bases; junction bases outside the gene matches: 5. This CDR3 region has 14 residues. CDR1 is SGDLS, CDR2 YYNGEE, per germline. The CDR3 DNA follows: TGTGCCAGCAGAGGGGACAGGGGTAGCTATGGCTACACCTTC. Translation gives CASRGDRGSYGYTF.

This clone was seen more than once but under ten times. The genes are TRBV7-6 and TRBJ2-3; D may be TRBD1 or TRBD2 (6 bases each). The germline CDR1 and CDR2 sequences are SGHVS and FNYEAQ. V lost 6 bases to trimming and J lost 5 bases, with 21 bases between them. This CDR3 comprises 16 residues. In nucleotides, the CDR3 is TGTGCCAGCAGTTCTTACAGGGAGGCGCGAAGAGATACGCAGTATTTT. This translates into CASSSYREARRDTQYF.

This clone was found a few times. The chain is built from TRBV7-6 and TRBJ1-6; 8 nucleotides match TRBD1. With 6 bases clipped from V and 7 bases from J, the junction kept 2 bases outside the gene matches. The CDR3 sequence is 13 residues long. CDR1 is SGHVS, CDR2 FNYEAQ, per germline. In DNA, the CDR3 is TGTGCCAGCAGAACAGGGGGAAATTCACCCCTCCACTTT. Its protein is CASRTGGNSPLHF. The whole variable domain, filled in from reference TRBV7-6 and TRBJ1-6, reads GAGVSQSPRYKVTKRGQDVALRCDPISGHVSLYWYRQALGQGPEFLTYFNYEAQQDKSGLPNDRFSAERPEGSISTLTIQRTEQRDSAMYRCASRTGGNSPLHFGNGTRLTVT.

J is TRBJ2-1 and V is TRBV28; no definite D call. The germline gives CDR1 MDHEN, CDR2 SYDVKM. V lost 1 base to trimming and J lost 1 base, with 11 bases between them. The CDR3 covers 16 residues. As DNA, the CDR3 is TGTGCCAGCAGTTTATACGCCGGTGGATCCTACAATGAGCAGTTCTTC. It specifies CASSLYAGGSYNEQFF.

This clone was detected a few times. The V gene is TRBV7-2, the J gene TRBJ2-3; D is unclear. The CDR3 is 12 residues long. The V gene's germline CDR1 is SGHTA and CDR2 FQGNSA. The V gene lost 5 bases and the J gene lost 7 bases, with 10 bases spanning the gap. CDR3 sequence reads: CASSPSANTQYF. In DNA form, the CDR3 reads TGTGCCAGCAGCCCCAGTGCGAATACGCAGTATTTT.

V gene TRBV7-2 combines with J gene TRBJ1-4, with D possibly matching TRBD1 (6 bases). The CDR3 has 14 amino acids. V was trimmed by 5 bases and J by 7 bases, leaving 14 bases between them. Germline CDR1 and CDR2: SGHTA and FQGNSA. The chain's CDR3 is CASSLDRGSEKLFF. For the CDR3, the DNA is TGTGCCAGCAGCCTGGACAGAGGGAGTGAAAAACTGTTTTTT.

The chain links TRBV7-9 to TRBJ1-2; D is ambiguous. This CDR3 spans 13 amino acids. CDR1 SEHNR and CDR2 FQNEAQ come from the germline V gene (reference sequence). V was pared by 4 bases and J by 1 base, with 7 bases between. DNA for the CDR3: TGTGCCAGCAGCTGGCGAGATAACTATGGCTACACCTTC. Amino acids: CASSWRDNYGYTF.

In its sample, this clone was seen a few times. The rearrangement uses TRBV4-1 and TRBJ1-1; 11 bases line up with TRBD1. Trimming at V came to 4 bases and at J to 6 bases, leaving 10 bases not matched to a gene. CDR1 and CDR2 from the germline V gene are MGHRA and YSYEKL. The CDR3 loop spans 16 amino acids. CDR3 coding DNA: TGCGCCAGCAGCCCCAAGGTCGGACAGGGGGCTTCTGAAGCTTTCTTT. Amino acids: CASSPKVGQGASEAFF.

V gene TRBV7-9 combines with J gene TRBJ1-4; no firm D call. This CDR3 has 15 amino acids. V lost 1 base and J 8 bases, leaving 14 bases between the germline ends. CDR1 and CDR2 (germline): SEHNR, FQNEAQ (reference sequence). The CDR3 loop reads CASSLDLRLLEKLFF. The CDR3 bases are TGTGCCAGCAGCTTAGATCTCCGGCTTTTGGAAAAACTGTTTTTT.

This clone came up a few times. J is TRBJ1-6 and V is TRBV28; TRBD1 might be the D (6 bases). The V and J ends lost 10 bases and 14 bases respectively, with 18 bases between them. The CDR3 totals 12 residues. Germline CDR1 is MDHEN and CDR2 is SYDVKM. The CDR3 loop is CATKGEAKSLHF. Here the CDR3 DNA reads TGTGCCACCAAGGGGGAGGCAAAGTCCCTCCACTTT.

The chain uses TRBV29-1 and TRBJ1-2; D gene ambiguous. V was cut by 3 bases and J by 1 base, with 15 bases left in between. The germline V gene encodes CDR1 SQVTM and CDR2 ANQGSEA. The CDR3 is 15 residues long. The CDR3 region has the DNA TGCAGCGTTGACGACACCACGATCCATAACTATGGCTACACCTTC. This codes for CSVDDTTIHNYGYTF.

The chain couples TRBV5-6 to TRBJ2-3; the D gene is possibly TRBD2 (5 bases). The V gene lost 3 bases and the J gene lost 5 bases, with 16 bases spanning the gap. Germline V CDR1 and CDR2: SGHDT, YYEEEE. This CDR3 has 15 amino acids. Here the CDR3 DNA reads TGTGCCAGCAGCTCACCAACACTAGGAGGAGATACGCAGTATTTT. As protein: CASSSPTLGGDTQYF.